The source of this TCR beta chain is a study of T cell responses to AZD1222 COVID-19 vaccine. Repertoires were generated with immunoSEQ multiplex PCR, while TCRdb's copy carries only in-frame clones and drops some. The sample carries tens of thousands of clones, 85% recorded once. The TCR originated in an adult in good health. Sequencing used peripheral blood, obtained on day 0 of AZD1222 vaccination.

The CDR3 loop reads CATSADSNQPQHF. As DNA, the CDR3 is TGTGCCACCAGTGCTGACAGCAATCAGCCCCAGCATTTT. This chain connects TRBV24-1 to TRBJ1-5; D not resolved. V was cut by 5 bases and J by 1 base, with 5 bases left in between. The CDR3 has 13 residues. Germline CDR1 KGHDR, CDR2 SFDVKD.